Below, 12 T cell receptor beta chains from the same sample are listed, as sequenced in a study of cytomegalovirus exposure and HLA in healthy donors. The PCR was carried out with 60 Vbeta primers and 13 Jbeta primers. Produced via immunoSEQ multiplex PCR; TCRdb's table is partial and in-frame only. Of around 100,000 clones in the sample, approximately 80% are singletons; the top ten hold about 4%. The sequenced sample consisted of PBMCs. All receptors derive from a female donor in good health and CMV-seropositive.

This chain links TRBV7-8 with TRBJ2-7; 10 nucleotides match TRBD2. The CDR3 runs to 16 residues. The germline V gene has CDR1 SGHVS and CDR2 FQNEAQ. V lost 0 bases to trimming and J lost 2 bases; unmatched junction nucleotides: 4. This CDR3 is CASSLARSGGAYEQYF. The CDR3 DNA follows: TGTGCCAGCAGCTTAGCCAGGAGCGGGGGGGCCTACGAGCAGTACTTC.

The gene calls are TRBV6-6 and TRBJ2-3; 9 positions agree with TRBD2. CDR1 is MNHNY and CDR2 is SVGAGI in the germline V gene (reference sequence). With V trimmed by 6 bases and J by 10 bases, 2 bases remained unmatched. The CDR3 is 11 amino acids. CDR3 region: CASRSGGPQYF. CDR3 sequence (DNA): TGTGCCAGCAGAAGCGGGGGGCCGCAGTATTTT.

This clone was found a few times. V gene TRBV5-1 combines with J gene TRBJ1-2; TRBD1 might be the D (5 bases). Trimming shortened V by 1 base and J by 6 bases, and 10 bases separated the two germline ends. The CDR3 has 13 amino acids. Germline V CDR1 and CDR2: SGHRS, YFSETQ. The CDR3 DNA reads as TGCGCCAGCAGCTTGCGGGGGGGGGATGGCTACACCTTC. Residues: CASSLRGGDGYTF.

The J gene is TRBJ1-2, the V gene TRBV4-1; 11 bases fit TRBD1. The CDR3 spans 18 residues. Trimming took 4 bases from V and 2 from J; bases not matched to a gene: 12. The V gene's germline CDR1 is MGHRA and CDR2 YSYEKL. CDR3 coding DNA: TGCGCCAGCAGCCCTTCCGGACAGGGGGCGCGGGGGAACTATGGCTACACCTTC. Its translation is CASSPSGQGARGNYGYTF.

This chain connects TRBV19 to TRBJ1-4; no reliable D call. Germline V gives CDR1 LNHDA, CDR2 SQIVND (reference sequence). Trimming left V 3 bases short and J 5 bases short, with 7 bases between. The CDR3 length is 13 residues. The CDR3 nucleotides read TGTGCCAGTAGTATCAGACTGAATGAAAAACTGTTTTTT. Amino acid sequence: CASSIRLNEKLFF.

This clone was counted only a few times. The genes are TRBV6-5 and TRBJ2-1; the match to TRBD2 covers 12 bases. This CDR3 is built from 14 residues. Losses at the gene ends were 8 bases for V and 4 bases for J; bases not matched to a gene: 3. Germline assignment: CDR1 MNHEY and CDR2 SVGAGI. CDR3 DNA sequence: TGTGCCAGCCAACTAGCGGGAGGTTACAATGAGCAGTTCTTC. Amino acid sequence: CASQLAGGYNEQFF.

The chain employs TRBV5-6 and TRBJ2-5; TRBD1 matches at 7 bases. The DNA end lines up better with TRBJ2-7; the J call may be wrong. The CDR3 spans 14 residues. The germline V gene has CDR1 SGHDT and CDR2 YYEEEE. The CDR3 region is CASSLDRGAYEQYF. CDR3 nucleotides: TGTGCCAGCAGCTTGGACAGGGGAGCCTACGAGCAGTACTTC.

The rearrangement uses TRBV2 and TRBJ2-2; weak D call: TRBD2 (5 bases). Trimming shortened V by 6 bases and J by 6 bases, and 14 bases separated the two germline ends. Germline V gene lookup returns CDR1 SNHLY and CDR2 FYNNEI. This CDR3 contains 14 residues. CDR3 bases: TGTGCCAGCAGGGGTGGGAGATGGGCCGGGGAGCTGTTTTTT. Protein: CASRGGRWAGELFF. The full variable domain, its missing parts supplied by reference TRBV2 and TRBJ2-2, is EPEVTQTPSHQVTQMGQEVILRCVPISNHLYFYWYRQILGQKVEFLVSFYNNEISEKSEIFDDQFSVERPDGSNFTLKIRSTKLEDSAMYFCASRGGRWAGELFFGEGSRLTVL.

Points on this clone: At one end, the junction sequence differs from germline, possibly due to a read error. V usage is TRBV7-9 and J usage is TRBJ2-7; 8 nucleotides match TRBD1. CDR1 and CDR2 from the germline V gene are SEHNR and FQNEAQ (reference sequence). The CDR3 has 14 amino acids. The CDR3 DNA is TGTTCCAGCAGCTTAGGGCAGGGGGCGGGTGAGCAGTACTTC. This codes for CSSSLGQGAGEQYF.

The V gene is TRBV5-4, the J gene TRBJ1-3; tentative D call: TRBD1 (6 bases). The V gene's germline CDR1 is SGHNT and CDR2 YYREEE (reference sequence). The CDR3 runs 15 residues. With 4 bases removed from V and 3 bases from J, the gap between germline ends came to 14 bases. The CDR3 protein is CASSNSGAGGNTIYF. CDR3 coding DNA: TGTGCCAGCAGCAACTCAGGGGCGGGTGGAAACACCATATATTTT.

A few counts support this clone. The chain couples TRBV30 to TRBJ1-5; TRBD1 matches 7 bases. J lost 3 bases, V lost 5 bases, and 4 bases had no gene match. The length of the CDR3 is 13 residues. CDR1 GTSNPN and CDR2 SVGIG come from the germline V gene (reference sequence). The CDR3: CAWSTGPNQPQHF. The CDR3, as DNA: TGTGCCTGGTCGACAGGGCCCAATCAGCCCCAGCATTTT.

This clone was seen once. Compared with germline, one end of the junction differs, possibly owing to a read error. This chain connects TRBV7-8 to TRBJ2-4; 9 positions agree with TRBD1. The CDR3 sequence is 14 residues long. CDR1 and CDR2 (germline): SGHVS, FQNEAQ. CDR3 residues: CASSLGGTGTPGVF. CDR3 DNA: TGTGCCAGCAGCTTAGGAGGGACAGGGACCCCAGGGGTCTTC.